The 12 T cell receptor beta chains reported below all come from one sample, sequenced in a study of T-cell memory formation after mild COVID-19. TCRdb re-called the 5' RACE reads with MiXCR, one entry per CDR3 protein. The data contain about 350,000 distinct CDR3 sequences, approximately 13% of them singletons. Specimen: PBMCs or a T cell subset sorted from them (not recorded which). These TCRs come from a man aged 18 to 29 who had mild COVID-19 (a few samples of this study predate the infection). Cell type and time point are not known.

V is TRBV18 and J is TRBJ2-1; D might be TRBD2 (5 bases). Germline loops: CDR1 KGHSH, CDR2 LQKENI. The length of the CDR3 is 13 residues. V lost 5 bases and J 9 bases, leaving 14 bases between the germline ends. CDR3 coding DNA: TGTGCCAGCTCAGCCACTAGAAGCAGTGAGCAGTTCTTC. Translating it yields CASSATRSSEQFF.

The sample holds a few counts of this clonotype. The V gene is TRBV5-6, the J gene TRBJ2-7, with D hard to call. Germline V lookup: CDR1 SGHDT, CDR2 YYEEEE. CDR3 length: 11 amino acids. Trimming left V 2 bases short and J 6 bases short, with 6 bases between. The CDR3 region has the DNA TGTGCCAGCAGCTTTATGGCCGAGCAGTACTTC. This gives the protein CASSFMAEQYF. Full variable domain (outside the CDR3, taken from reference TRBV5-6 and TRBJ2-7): DAGVTQSPTHLIKTRGQQVTLRCSPKSGHDTVSWYQQALGQGPQFIFQYYEEEERQRGNFPDRFSGHQFPNYSSELNVNALLLGDSALYLCASSFMAEQYFGPGTRLTVT.

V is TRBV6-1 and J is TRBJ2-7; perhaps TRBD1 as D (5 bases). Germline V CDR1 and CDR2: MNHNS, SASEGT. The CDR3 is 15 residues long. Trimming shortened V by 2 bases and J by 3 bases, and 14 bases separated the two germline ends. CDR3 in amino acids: CASSEFMGLSYEQYV. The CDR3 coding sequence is TGTGCCAGCAGTGAATTTATGGGGCTCAGCTACGAGCAGTACGTC.

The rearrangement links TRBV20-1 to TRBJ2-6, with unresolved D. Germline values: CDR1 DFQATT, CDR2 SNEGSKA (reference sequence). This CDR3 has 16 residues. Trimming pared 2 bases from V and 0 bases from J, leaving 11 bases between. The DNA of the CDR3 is TGCAGTGCTAGATTCGGCAGGTTCTCTGGGGCCAACGTCCTGACTTTC. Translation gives CSARFGRFSGANVLTF.

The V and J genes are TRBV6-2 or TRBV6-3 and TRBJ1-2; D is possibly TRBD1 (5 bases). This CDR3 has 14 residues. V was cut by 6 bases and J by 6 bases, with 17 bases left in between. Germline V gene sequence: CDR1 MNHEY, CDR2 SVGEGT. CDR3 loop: CASSYDIRANGYTF. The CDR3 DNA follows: TGTGCCAGCAGCTATGACATCAGGGCTAATGGCTACACCTTC.

CDR3 loop: CASSQEGGQPNTGELFF. In DNA, the CDR3 is TGCGCCAGCAGCCAAGAAGGGGGGCAGCCCAACACCGGGGAGCTGTTTTTT. The rearrangement links TRBV4-1 to TRBJ2-2, with D perhaps assigned TRBD1 or TRBD2 (6 bases each). Germline V lookup: CDR1 MGHRA, CDR2 YSYEKL. V was clipped by 0 bases and J by 2 bases, with 13 bases between them. This CDR3 spans 17 amino acids.

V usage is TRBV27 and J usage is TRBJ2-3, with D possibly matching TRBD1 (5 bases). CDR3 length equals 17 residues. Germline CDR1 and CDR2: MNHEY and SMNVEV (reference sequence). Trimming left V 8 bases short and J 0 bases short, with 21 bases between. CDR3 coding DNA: TGTGCCAGCGGGCGGCGTGGGGCGTTTACTAGCACAGATACGCAGTATTTT. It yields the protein CASGRRGAFTSTDTQYF.

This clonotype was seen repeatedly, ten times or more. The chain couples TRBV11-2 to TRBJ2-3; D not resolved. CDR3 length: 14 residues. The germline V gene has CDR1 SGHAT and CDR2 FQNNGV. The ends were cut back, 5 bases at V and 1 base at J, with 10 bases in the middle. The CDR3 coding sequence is TGTGCCAGCAGCCCGACGGTCGGCACAGATACGCAGTATTTT. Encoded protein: CASSPTVGTDTQYF.

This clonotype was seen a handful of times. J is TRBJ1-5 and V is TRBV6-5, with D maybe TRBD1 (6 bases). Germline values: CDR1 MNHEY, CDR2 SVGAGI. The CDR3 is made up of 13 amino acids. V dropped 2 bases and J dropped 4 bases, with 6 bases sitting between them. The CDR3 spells CASSYDRNQPQHF. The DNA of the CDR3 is TGTGCCAGCAGTTACGACAGGAATCAGCCCCAGCATTTT.

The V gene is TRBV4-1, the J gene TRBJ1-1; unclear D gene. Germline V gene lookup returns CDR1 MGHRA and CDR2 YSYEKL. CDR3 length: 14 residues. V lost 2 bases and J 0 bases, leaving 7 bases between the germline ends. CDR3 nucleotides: TGCGCCAGCAGCCAATTCATAGTGAACACTGAAGCTTTCTTT. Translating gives CASSQFIVNTEAFF.

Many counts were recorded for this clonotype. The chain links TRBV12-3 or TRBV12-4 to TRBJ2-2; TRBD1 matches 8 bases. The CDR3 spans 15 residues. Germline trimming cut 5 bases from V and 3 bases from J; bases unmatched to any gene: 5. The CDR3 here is CASSPGQVYTGELFF. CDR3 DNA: TGTGCCAGCAGTCCGGGACAGGTTTACACCGGGGAGCTGTTTTTT.

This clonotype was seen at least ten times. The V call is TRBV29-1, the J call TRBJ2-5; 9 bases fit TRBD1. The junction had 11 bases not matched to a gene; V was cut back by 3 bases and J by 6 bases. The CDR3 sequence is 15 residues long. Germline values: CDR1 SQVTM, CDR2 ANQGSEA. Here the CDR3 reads CSVDPGQGYRQTQYF. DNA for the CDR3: TGCAGCGTTGACCCGGGACAGGGCTACCGGCAGACCCAGTACTTC.